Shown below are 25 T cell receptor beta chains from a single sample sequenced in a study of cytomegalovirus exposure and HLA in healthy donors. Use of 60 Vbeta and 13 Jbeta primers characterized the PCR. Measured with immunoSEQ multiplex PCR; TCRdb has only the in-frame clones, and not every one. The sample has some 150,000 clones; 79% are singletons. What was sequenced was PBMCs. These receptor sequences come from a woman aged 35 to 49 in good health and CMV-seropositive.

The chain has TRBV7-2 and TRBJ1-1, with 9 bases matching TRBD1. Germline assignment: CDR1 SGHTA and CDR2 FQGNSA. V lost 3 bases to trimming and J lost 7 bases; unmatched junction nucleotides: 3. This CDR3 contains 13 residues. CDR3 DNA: TGTGCCAGCAGCTTCATGGGACAGGGTGAAGCTTTCTTT. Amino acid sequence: CASSFMGQGEAFF.

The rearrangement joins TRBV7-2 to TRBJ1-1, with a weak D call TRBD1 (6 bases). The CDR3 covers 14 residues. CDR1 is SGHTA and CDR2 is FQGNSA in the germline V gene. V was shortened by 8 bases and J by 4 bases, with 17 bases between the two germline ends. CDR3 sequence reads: CASSQTGLGTEAFF. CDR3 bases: TGTGCCAGCTCCCAAACAGGGTTGGGCACTGAAGCTTTCTTT.

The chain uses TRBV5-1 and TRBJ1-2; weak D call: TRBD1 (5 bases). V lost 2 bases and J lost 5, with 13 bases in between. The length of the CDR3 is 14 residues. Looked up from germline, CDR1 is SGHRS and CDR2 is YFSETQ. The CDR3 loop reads CASSLTQGGYGYTF. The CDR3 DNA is TGCGCCAGCAGCTTAACCCAGGGTGGGTATGGCTACACCTTC.

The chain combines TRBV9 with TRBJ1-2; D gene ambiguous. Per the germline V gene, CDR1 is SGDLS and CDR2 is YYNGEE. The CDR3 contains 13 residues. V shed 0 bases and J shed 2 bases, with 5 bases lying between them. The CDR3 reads CASSVGENYGYTF. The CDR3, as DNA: TGTGCCAGCAGCGTAGGAGAAAACTATGGCTACACCTTC.

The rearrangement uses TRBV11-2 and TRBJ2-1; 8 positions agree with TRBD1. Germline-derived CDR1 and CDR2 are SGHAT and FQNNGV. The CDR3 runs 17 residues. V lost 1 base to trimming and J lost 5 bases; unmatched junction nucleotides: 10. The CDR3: CASSLVLIPTGDNEQFF. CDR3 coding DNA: TGTGCCAGCAGCTTAGTGCTGATACCGACAGGGGACAATGAGCAGTTCTTC.

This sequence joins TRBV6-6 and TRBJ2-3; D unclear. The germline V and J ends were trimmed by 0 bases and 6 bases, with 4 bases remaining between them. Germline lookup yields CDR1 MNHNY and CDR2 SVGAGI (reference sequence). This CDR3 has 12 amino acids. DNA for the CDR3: TGTGCCAGCAGTTACTCGAGGGATACGCAGTATTTT. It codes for CASSYSRDTQYF.

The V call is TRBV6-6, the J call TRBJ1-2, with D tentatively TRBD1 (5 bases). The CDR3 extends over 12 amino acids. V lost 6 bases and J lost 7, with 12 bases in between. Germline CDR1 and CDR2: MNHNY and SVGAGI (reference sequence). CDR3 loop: CASRQDGGGYTF. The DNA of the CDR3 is TGTGCCAGCAGACAGGATGGCGGTGGCTACACCTTC.

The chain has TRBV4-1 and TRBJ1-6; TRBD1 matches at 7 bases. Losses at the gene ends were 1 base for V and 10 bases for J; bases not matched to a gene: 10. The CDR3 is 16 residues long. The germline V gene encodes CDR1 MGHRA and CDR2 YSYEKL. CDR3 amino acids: CASSQGAQGVESPLHF. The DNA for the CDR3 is TGCGCCAGCAGCCAAGGGGCTCAGGGGGTAGAGTCACCCCTCCACTTT.

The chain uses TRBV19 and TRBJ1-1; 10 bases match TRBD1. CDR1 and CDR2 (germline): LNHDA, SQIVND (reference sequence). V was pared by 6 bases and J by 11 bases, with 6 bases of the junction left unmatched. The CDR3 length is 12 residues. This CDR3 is CASRGQGDRAFF. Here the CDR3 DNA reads TGTGCCAGTAGAGGACAGGGGGATAGGGCTTTCTTT.

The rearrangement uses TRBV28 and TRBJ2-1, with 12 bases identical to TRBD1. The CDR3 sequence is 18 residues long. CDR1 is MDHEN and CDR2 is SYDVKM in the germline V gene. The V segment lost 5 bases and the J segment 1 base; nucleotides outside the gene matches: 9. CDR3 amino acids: CASSPRPGQGASYNEQFF. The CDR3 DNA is TGTGCCAGCAGTCCTAGGCCGGGACAGGGGGCATCCTACAATGAGCAGTTCTTC.

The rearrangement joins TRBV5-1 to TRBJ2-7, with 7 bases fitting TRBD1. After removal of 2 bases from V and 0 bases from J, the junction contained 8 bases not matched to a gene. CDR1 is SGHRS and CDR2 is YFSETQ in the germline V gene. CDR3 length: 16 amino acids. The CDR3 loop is CASSFAPGQRSYEQYF. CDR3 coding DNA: TGCGCCAGCAGCTTCGCCCCGGGACAGCGCTCCTACGAGCAGTACTTC.

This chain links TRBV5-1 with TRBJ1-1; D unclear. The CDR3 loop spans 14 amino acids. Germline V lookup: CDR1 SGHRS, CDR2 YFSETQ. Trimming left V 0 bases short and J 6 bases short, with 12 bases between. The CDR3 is CASSLVGAVPEAFF. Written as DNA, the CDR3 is TGCGCCAGCAGCTTGGTAGGAGCCGTCCCTGAAGCTTTCTTT.

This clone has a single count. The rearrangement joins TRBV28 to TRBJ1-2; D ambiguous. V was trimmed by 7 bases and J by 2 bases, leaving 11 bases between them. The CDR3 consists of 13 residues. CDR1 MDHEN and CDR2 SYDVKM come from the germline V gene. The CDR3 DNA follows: TGTGCCAGCACTCTATTGGGCAACTATGGCTACACCTTC. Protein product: CASTLLGNYGYTF.

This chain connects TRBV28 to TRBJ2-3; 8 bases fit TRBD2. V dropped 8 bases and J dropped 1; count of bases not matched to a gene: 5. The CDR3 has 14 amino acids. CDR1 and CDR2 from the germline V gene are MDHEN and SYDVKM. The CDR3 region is CASLAGRRTDTQYF. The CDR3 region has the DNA TGTGCCAGCTTAGCGGGGAGACGCACAGATACGCAGTATTTT. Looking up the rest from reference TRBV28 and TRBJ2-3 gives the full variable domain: DVKVTQSSRYLVKRTGEKVFLECVQDMDHENMFWYRQDPGLGLRLIYFSYDVKMKEKGDIPEGYSVSREKKERFSLILESASTNQTSMYLCASLAGRRTDTQYFGPGTRLTVL.

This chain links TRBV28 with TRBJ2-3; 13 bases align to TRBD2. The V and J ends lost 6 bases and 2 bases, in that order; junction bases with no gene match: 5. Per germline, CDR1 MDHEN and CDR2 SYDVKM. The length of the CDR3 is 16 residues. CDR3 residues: CASSLTSGGITDTQYF. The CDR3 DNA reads TGTGCCAGCAGCCTGACTAGCGGGGGGATCACAGATACGCAGTATTTT.

Here the CDR3 DNA reads TGTGCCAGCAGCTTTCCAGCTAACTATGGCTACACCTTC. Encoded protein: CASSFPANYGYTF. The chain uses TRBV5-6 and TRBJ1-2; D remains ambiguous. Trimming cost V 2 bases and J 0 bases, with 5 bases left between them. This CDR3 region has 13 residues. From germline, CDR1 is SGHDT and CDR2 YYEEEE.

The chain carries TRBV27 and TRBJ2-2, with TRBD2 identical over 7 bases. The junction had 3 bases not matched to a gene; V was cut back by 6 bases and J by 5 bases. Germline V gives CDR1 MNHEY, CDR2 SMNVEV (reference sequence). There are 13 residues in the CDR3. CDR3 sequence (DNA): TGTGCCAGCAGGGTGGGGGGGACCGGGGAGCTGTTTTTT. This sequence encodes CASRVGGTGELFF.

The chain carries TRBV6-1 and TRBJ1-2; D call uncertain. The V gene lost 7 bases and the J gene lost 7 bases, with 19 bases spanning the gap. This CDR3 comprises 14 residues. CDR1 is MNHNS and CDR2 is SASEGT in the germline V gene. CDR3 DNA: TGTGCCAGCAACCCCGACGGGATGGTGGGTGGCTACACCTTC. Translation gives CASNPDGMVGGYTF.

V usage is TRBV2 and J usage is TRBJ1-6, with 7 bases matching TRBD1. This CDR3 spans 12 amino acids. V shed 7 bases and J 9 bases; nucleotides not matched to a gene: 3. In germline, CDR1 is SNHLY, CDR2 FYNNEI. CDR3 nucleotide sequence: TGTGCCAGCAAATGGGACAGTTCACCCCTCCACTTT. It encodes CASKWDSSPLHF.

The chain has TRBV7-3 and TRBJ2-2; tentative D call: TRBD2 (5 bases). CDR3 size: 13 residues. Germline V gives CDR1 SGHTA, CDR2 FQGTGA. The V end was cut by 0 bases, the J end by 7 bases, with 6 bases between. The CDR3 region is CASSLTRDGELFF. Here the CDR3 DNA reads TGTGCCAGCAGCTTAACCCGGGACGGGGAGCTGTTTTTT.

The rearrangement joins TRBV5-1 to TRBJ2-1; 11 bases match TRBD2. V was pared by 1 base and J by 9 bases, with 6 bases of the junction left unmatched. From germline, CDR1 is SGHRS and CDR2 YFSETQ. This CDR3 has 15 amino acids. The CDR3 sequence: CASSLTSGGFTEQFF. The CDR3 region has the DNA TGCGCCAGCAGCTTGACTAGCGGGGGATTTACTGAGCAGTTCTTC.

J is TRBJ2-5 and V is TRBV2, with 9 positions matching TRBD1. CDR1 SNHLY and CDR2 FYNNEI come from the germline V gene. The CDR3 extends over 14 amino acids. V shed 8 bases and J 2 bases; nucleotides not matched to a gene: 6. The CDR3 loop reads CASGAGTGQETQYF. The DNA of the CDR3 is TGTGCCAGCGGAGCCGGGACAGGGCAAGAGACCCAGTACTTC.

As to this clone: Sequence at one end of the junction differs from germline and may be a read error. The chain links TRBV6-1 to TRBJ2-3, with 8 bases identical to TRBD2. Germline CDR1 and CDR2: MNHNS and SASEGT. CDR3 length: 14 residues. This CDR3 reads CASSKAGAGDTQYF. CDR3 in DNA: TGTGCCAGCAGTAAAGCGGGGGCCGGAGATACGCAGTATTTT.

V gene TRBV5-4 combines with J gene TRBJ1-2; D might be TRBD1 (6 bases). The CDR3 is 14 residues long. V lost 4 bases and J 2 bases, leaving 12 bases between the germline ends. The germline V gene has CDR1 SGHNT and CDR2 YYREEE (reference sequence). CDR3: CASSKQGLNYGYTF. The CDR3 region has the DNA TGTGCCAGCAGCAAACAGGGTTTGAACTATGGCTACACCTTC.

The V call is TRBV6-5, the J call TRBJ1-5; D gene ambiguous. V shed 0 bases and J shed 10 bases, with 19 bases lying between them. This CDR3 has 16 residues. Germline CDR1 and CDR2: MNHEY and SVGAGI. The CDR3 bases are TGTGCCAGCAGTTACTCGGCCGTCGGCGGAGGCTACCCCCAGCATTTT. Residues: CASSYSAVGGGYPQHF.